This T cell receptor beta chain was profiled in a study of blood T cell repertoires in COVID-19. Study information: The analysed material was cDNA or gDNA that came from T cells, B-cell-depleted T cells, or PBMCs.

CDR1 is SGHTA, CDR2 FQGNSA, per germline. The CDR3 is 15 amino acids. V shed 6 bases and J shed 6 bases, with 18 bases lying between them. Only in-frame clones appear in the TCRdb table, and some are missing; sequencing was by immunoSEQ multiplex PCR. This sample has under 100,000 clones, with about 87% found just once. The sequence was collected from a human donor in a cohort sampled during active COVID-19. The chain combines TRBV7-2 with TRBJ1-5, with D tentatively TRBD1 (5 bases). The sequencing sample was made of peripheral blood. CDR3 sequence (DNA): TGTGCCAGCAGTCCCGGCGCAGGGAATATTCAGCCCCAGCATTTT. Amino acid sequence: CASSPGAGNIQPQHF. Drawing the rest from reference TRBV7-2 and TRBJ1-5, the complete variable domain is GAGVSQSPSNKVTEKGKDVELRCDPISGHTALYWYRQSLGQGLEFLIYFQGNSAPDKSGLPSDRFSAERTGGSVSTLTIQRTQQEDSAVYLCASSPGAGNIQPQHFGDGTRLSIL.